The entry below describes one TCR beta chain. The table lists this clone with a count of one. Its antigen has not been determined. Base qualities are not at hand, and no much larger clone is one base apart. This sample stems from a study of OX40 agonist ivuxolimab in advanced cancers. Regarding the complete study: Ivuxolimab was a fully human IgG2 agonistic monoclonal antibody targeting the costimulatory receptor OX40 (CD134). In the dose-escalation cohort, 65% to 85% of patients were male, and the mean age was 60 years with a range of about 20 to 80. Of the roughly 51 dose-escalation patients, hepatocellular carcinoma was present in about 20, melanoma in some 15, renal cell carcinoma in 9 and head and neck cancer in 9. Peripheral TCRbeta sequencing was intended to test whether TCR sequence diversity was altered and clonal T-cell expansion was caused by ivuxolimab. Three dose-escalation patients achieved partial responses, one with hepatocellular carcinoma and two with cutaneous melanoma. Intravenous ivuxolimab was administered to patients every 2 weeks at six dose levels: 0.01, 0.1, 0.3, 1.5, 3 and 10 mg/kg. Patients were allowed to have had prior anti-PD-1, anti-PD-L1 or anti-CTLA-4 therapy, and more than 30% of the dose-escalation patients had previously received checkpoint inhibitors. The monotherapy dose-escalation portion (N of about 52 patients) of the phase I ivuxolimab trial is reported in the paper. General study outcomes and caveats: In the 0.1-3.0 mg/kg groups, partial responders had among the lowest normalized peripheral clonal expansion, particularly in CD8+ T cells. Low levels of normalized T-cell clonal expansion were also seen in some nonresponding patients. Which antigens the clonally expanded peripheral T cells were specific for was not determined. After ivuxolimab, expanded clones were on average more numerous among CD8+ T cells than among CD4+ T cells. At doses of 0.1 to 3.0 mg/kg, clonal expansion of both CD4+ and CD8+ blood T cells was observed from baseline to week 6.

The trial excluded patients who had a history of autoimmune disease or were on systemic immunosuppression. In every dose cohort, peripheral blood was drawn for TCR sequencing at baseline, cycle 4 day 1, and cycle 7 day 1. Samples were obtained from an open-label, multicenter, first-in-human phase I dose-escalation trial of ivuxolimab. Adults with locally advanced or metastatic melanoma, renal cell carcinoma, hepatocellular carcinoma or head and neck squamous cell carcinoma were enrolled in the trial. Before TCR sequencing, CD4+ T cells and CD8+ T cells from peripheral blood were sorted into separate populations. Genomic DNA was extracted from sorted cells for sequencing of the TCRbeta CDR3 region. The immunoSEQ Assay was used for sequencing of TCRbeta CDR3 regions. TCRdb holds this immuneACCESS table with in-frame rearrangements only. Some clones are missing; in checked studies, unresolved V genes explain under half, and the rest has no known cause. Within this sample are about 35,000 clones, with nearly 80% of them counted one time only. Around 13% of the sample is in the top ten clones.

V is clipped by 3 bases and J by 4 bases, and the sequence between their germline boundaries is 14 bases long. Via the germline V gene, CDR1 is SGHTA and CDR2 FQGTGA. From the cysteine up to the phenylalanine, the CDR3 has a length of 15 residues. The entry retains the CDR3 DNA only, 45 bases that are in frame from base 1. This clonotype was sampled from an adult with an advanced solid tumor such as melanoma, head and neck, liver or kidney cancer. The sequence is built from TRBV7-3 and TRBJ2-3; the D gene is perhaps TRBD1 or TRBD2, each of them matching over 5 bases. Sequences were derived from CD4+ or CD8+ T cells sorted from blood, sampled in a trial of the OX40 agonist ivuxolimab. The CDR3 here reads CASSFQRGAPDTQYF. The DNA sequence follows: TGTGCCAGCAGCTTTCAGAGGGGCGCACCAGATACGCAGTATTTT.